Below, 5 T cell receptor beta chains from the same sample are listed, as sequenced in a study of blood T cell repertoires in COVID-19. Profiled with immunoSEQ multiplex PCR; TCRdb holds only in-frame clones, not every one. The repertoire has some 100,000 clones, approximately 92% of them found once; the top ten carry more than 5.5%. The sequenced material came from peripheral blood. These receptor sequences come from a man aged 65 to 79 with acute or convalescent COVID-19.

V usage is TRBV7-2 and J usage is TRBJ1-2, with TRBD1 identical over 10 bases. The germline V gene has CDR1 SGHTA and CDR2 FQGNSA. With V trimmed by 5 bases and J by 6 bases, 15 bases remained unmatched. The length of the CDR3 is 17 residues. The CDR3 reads CASSRGTGVAGINGYTF. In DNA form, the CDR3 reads TGTGCCAGCAGCAGAGGGACAGGGGTTGCAGGGATTAATGGCTACACCTTC.

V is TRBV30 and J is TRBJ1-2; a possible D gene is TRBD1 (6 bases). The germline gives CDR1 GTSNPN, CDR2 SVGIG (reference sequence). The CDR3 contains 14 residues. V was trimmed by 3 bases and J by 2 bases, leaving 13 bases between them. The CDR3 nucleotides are TGTGCCTGGAGGACGGACAGCCCCAACTATGGCTACACCTTC. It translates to CAWRTDSPNYGYTF. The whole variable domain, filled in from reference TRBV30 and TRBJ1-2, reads SQTIHQWPATLVQPVGSPLSLECTVEGTSNPNLYWYRQAAGRGLQLLFYSVGIGQISSEVPQNLSASRPQDRQFILSSKKLLLSDSGFYLCAWRTDSPNYGYTFGSGTRLTVV.

CDR3 bases: TGTGCCAGTAGATTGTGGGACAGGGGAAACGAAAAACTGTTTTTT. Translating it yields CASRLWDRGNEKLFF. V usage is TRBV19 and J usage is TRBJ1-4; 10 bases map to TRBD1. CDR1 LNHDA and CDR2 SQIVND come from the germline V gene (reference sequence). The CDR3 sequence is 15 residues long. Trimming took 6 bases from V and 8 from J; bases not matched to a gene: 9.

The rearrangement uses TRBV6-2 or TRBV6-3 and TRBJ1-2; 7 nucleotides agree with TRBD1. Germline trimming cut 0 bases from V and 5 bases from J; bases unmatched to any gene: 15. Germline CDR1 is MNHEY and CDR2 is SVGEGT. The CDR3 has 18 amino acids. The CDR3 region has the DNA TGTGCCAGCAGTTACTCGACTCTTATAACACGACAGGGTTATGGCTACACCTTC. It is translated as CASSYSTLITRQGYGYTF.

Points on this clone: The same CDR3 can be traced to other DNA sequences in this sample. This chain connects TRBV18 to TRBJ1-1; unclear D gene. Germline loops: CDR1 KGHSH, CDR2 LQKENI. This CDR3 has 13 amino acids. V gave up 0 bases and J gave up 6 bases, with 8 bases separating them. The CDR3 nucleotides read TGTGCCAGCTCACCACCGGGCTCGGCTGAAGCTTTCTTT. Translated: CASSPPGSAEAFF.